This T cell receptor (beta chain) was sequenced during a study of blood T cell repertoires in COVID-19. This CDR3 comprises 14 residues. Only in-frame clones appear in the TCRdb table, and some are missing; sequencing was by immunoSEQ multiplex PCR. The data contain 100,000 to 150,000 clones, approximately 90% of them singletons. The material sequenced was peripheral blood. This TCR came from a man in his forties or fifties with COVID-19, enrolled during active disease. The V call is TRBV21-1, the J call TRBJ2-7; the table's D call, TRBD2, was not checked against the DNA. TRBV21-1 is classified as a pseudogene. The CDR3 DNA sequence: TGTGCCAGCAGCCAGAGGCGGTTTGCGAACGAGCAGTACTTC. It encodes CASSQRRFANEQYF.